The T cell receptor beta chain described here comes from a study of T cell clonality in common variable immunodeficiency (dated by TCRdb to the mid-2010s). The full study reports these points: Fewer TCRbeta clones were shared among CVID subjects than among healthy controls (p < 0.0001). According to the authors, figuring out what caused the increased clonality in CVID would require sequencing the repertoires of T cell subpopulations. Increased TCRbeta clonality was found in CVID subjects compared with healthy controls (t-test p = 0.018), with the increase being most characteristic of about a third of subjects. Even though DNA input was the same, control samples had an average of about 80,000 unique sequences each, compared with 30,000 to 40,000 in CVID samples. CVID TCRbeta sequences were reported to have fewer deletions and N-nucleotide insertions and to lack highly modified clones with 13 or more V deletions. Correlations of repertoire features with clinical complications were constrained by heterogeneity among patients within the CVID cohort.

Both CVID patients and healthy controls were predominantly of Caucasian heritage. Heparinized peripheral whole blood samples of about 4.5 to 9 ml were obtained from each donor. Genomic DNA from adults with common variable immune deficiency (CVID) and from healthy adult controls was used for sequencing of TCRbeta CDR3 repertoires. There were approximately 22 healthy adult volunteers in the control group (roughly 12 female and 10 male), ranging in age from roughly 20 to 66 years, with a mean age of around 36. To isolate peripheral blood mononuclear cells, diluted blood was subjected to density centrifugation over Hypaque 1077 or Ficoll-Paque. Unsorted mononuclear cells served as the source of genomic DNA, which was extracted either by Qiagen column purification or by a centrifugation-based method. This clone was recorded many times. This clone's antigen is unknown. The read terminates 3 residues before the CDR3 end, so the remaining end is supplied by the germline J gene.

CVID samples and control samples contributed equivalent amounts of genomic DNA as sequencing input. For every sample, a 60 bp segment covering the rearranged TCRbeta CDR3 region was amplified and then sequenced. The immunoSEQ assay, a bias-corrected multiplex PCR with high-throughput sequencing, was employed for TCRbeta amplification. For the original study's pipeline: Every unique nucleotide sequence counted as a clone and was annotated with V, D and J genes, copy number and frequency. Sequences were labeled productive if in frame, and non-productive if out of frame or containing stop codons. As previously described, clonality was calculated on the basis of Shannon's entropy. Mean CDR3 Kyte-Doolittle hydropathy was derived from the predicted amino acid sequences of productive clones. Hierarchical clustering of scaled V gene usage was performed with the R hclust function using Manhattan distance and complete linkage. Sharing of clones by CDR3 amino acid sequence was evaluated by resampling 12 repertoires per group over 100 rounds. The repertoires were screened for some 70 published EBV-specific TCRbeta sequences and a few hundred published CMV-specific TCRbeta sequences. Two CVID samples that yielded fewer than 10,000 sequences were excluded from the analysis, so approximately 40 CVID repertoires were retained. Drawn from immuneACCESS, this table holds only the in-frame rearrangements with V and J called that TCRdb kept. Clones are partly lost; checked studies trace under half to an unresolved V gene and leave the rest unexplained. V and J calls and clone size follow that table, whereas D and trimming were derived from the DNA. The table notes approximately 58,000 clones here, none of them singletons. Of the sample, 5.4% is held by the ten largest clones.

From the cysteine through the phenylalanine, the CDR3 covers 15 amino acids. Only the CDR3 bases that were read are kept: 36 of them, in frame from base 1. From the germline V gene, CDR1 is SGHTA and CDR2 is FQGTGA. After removal of 5 bases from V and 7 bases from J, the junction retains 9 bases not matched to a gene. The receptor chain draws on TRBV7-3 and TRBJ2-2, with 8 junctional bases fitting TRBD1. What was sequenced was peripheral blood mononuclear cells. This TCR derives from a person aged 18-70 years in good health. The CDR3: CASSIATGVDGELFF. The covered CDR3 bases are TGTGCCAGCAGCATCGCGACAGGGGTGGACGGGGAG.